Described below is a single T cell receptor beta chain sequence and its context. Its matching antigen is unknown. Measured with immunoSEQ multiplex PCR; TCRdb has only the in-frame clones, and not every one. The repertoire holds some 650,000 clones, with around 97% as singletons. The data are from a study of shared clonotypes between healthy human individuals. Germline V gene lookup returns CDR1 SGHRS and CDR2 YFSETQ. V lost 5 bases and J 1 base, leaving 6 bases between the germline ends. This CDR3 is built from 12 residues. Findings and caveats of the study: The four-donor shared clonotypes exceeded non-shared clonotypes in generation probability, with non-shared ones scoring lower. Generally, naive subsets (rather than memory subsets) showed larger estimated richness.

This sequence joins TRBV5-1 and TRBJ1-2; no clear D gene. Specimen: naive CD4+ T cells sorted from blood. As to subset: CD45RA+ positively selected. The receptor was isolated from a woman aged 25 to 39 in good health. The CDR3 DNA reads TGCGCCAGCAGGAACCTTAACTATGGCTACACCTTC. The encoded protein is CASRNLNYGYTF.